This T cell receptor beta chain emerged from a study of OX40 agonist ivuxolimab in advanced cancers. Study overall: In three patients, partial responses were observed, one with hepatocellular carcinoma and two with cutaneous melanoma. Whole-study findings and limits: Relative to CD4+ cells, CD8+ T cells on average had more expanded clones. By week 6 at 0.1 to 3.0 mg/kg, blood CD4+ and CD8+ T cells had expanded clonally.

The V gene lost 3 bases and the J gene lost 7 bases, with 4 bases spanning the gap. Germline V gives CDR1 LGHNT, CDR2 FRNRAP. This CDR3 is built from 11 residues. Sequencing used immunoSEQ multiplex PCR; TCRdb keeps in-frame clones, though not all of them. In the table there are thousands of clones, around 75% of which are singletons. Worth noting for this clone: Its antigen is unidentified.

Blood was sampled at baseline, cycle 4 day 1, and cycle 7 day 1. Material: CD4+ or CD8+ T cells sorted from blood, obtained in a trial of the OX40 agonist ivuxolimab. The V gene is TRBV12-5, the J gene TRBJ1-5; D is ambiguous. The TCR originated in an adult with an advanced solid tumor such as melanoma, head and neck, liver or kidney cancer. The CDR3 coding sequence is TGTGCTAGTGGTTTAGTCCAGCCCCAGCATTTT. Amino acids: CASGLVQPQHF.